This passage covers 2 T cell receptor beta chains from one sample sequenced in a study of blood T cell repertoires in COVID-19. TCRdb's table, derived via immunoSEQ multiplex PCR, lists solely in-frame clones and lacks some. The top ten clones hold 0.85% to 1% of a sample with approximately 250,000 clones, around 83% of them seen once. Sequencing used peripheral blood. Every receptor here comes from a man aged 40-55 years with acute or convalescent COVID-19.

This clone was picked up a small number of times. The chain recombines TRBV12-3 or TRBV12-4 with TRBJ2-7; unclear D gene. Trimming took 6 bases from V and 4 from J, leaving 13 bases between them. The CDR3 covers 13 residues. The CDR3 nucleotides read TGTGCCAGCAGCCCGACAATTTATTACGAGCAGTACTTC. It translates to CASSPTIYYEQYF.

The rearrangement uses TRBV7-9 and TRBJ1-4; 7 bases match TRBD1. Germline V gene data show CDR1 as SEHNR and CDR2 as FQNEAQ (reference sequence). V gave up 6 bases and J gave up 6 bases; unmatched junction bases: 10. The CDR3 runs 15 residues. The CDR3 protein is CASSPYGTVDEKLFF. CDR3 nucleotide sequence: TGTGCCAGCAGTCCCTATGGGACAGTTGATGAAAAACTGTTTTTT.